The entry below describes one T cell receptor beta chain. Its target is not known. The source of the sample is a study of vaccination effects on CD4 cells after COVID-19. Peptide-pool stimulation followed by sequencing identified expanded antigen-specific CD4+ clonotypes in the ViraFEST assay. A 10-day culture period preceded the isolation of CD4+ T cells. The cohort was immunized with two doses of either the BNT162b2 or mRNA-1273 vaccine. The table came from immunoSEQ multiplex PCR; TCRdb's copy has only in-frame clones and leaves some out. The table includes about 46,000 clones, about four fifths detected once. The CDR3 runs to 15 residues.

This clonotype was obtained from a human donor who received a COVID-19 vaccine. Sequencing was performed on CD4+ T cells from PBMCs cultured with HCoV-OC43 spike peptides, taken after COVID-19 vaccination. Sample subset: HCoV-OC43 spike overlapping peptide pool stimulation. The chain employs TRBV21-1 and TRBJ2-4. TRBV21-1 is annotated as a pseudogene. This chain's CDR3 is CAKDGNAIAKNIQYF. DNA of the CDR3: TGTGCCAAGGATGGAAACGCCATAGCCAAAAACATTCAGTACTTC.